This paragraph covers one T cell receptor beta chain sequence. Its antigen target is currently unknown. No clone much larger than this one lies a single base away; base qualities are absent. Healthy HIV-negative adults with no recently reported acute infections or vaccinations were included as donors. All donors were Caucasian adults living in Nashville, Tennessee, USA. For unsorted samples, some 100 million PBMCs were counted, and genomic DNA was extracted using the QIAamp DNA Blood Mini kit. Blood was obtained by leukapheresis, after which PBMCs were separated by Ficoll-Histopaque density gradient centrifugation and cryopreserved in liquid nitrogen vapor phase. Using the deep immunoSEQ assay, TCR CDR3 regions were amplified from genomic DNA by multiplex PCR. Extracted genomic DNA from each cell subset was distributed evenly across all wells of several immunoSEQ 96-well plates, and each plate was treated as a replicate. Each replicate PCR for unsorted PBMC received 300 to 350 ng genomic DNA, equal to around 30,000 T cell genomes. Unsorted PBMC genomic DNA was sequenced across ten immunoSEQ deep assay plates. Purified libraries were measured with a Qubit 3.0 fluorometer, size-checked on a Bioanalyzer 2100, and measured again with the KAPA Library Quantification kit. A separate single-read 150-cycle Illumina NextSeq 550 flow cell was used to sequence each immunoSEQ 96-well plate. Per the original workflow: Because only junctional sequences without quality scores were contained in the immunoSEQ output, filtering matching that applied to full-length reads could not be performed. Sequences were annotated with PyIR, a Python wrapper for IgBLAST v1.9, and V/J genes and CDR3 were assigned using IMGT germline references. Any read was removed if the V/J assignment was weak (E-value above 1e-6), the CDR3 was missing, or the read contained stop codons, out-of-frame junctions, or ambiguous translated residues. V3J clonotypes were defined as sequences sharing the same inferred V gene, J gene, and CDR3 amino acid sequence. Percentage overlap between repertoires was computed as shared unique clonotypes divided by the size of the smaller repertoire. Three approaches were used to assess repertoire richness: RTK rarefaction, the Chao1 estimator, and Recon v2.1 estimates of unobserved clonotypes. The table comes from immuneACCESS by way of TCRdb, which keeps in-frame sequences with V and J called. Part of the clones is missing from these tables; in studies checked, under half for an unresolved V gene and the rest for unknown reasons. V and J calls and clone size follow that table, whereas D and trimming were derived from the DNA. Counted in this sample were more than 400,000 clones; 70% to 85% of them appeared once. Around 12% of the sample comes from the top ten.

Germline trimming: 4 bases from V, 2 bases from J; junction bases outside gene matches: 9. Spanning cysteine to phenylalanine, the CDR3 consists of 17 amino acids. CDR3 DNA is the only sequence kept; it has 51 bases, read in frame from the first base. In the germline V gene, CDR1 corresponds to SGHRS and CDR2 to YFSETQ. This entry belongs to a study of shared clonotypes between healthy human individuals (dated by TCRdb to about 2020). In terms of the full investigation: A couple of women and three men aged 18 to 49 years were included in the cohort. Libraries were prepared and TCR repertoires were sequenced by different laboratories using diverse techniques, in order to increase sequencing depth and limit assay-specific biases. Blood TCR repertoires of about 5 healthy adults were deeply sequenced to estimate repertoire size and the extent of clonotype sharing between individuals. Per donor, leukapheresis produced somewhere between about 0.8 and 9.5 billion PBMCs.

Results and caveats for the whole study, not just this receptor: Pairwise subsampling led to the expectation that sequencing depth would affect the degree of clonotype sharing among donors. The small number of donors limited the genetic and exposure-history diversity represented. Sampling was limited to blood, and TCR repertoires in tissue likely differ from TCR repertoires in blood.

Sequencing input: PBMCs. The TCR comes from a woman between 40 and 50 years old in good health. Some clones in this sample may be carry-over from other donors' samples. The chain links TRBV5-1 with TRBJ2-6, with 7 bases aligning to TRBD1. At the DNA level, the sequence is TGCGCCAGCAGCCCCACTTACAGGGGAGCTGGGGCCAACGTCCTGACTTTC. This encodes CASSPTYRGAGANVLTF.